The source of this T cell receptor beta chain is a study of regulatory T cells in long-lasting Graves disease (dated by TCRdb to the early 2020s). About the investigation overall: Newly diagnosed Graves' disease patients had taken antithyroid drugs for less than 3 months. Persistent Graves' disease patients were compared with newly diagnosed Graves' disease patients by peripheral blood TCR sequencing and RNA sequencing. The study was registered as a clinical trial and conducted in China. A total of some 33 samples were covered by TCR sequencing, comprising some 13 persistent and approximately 20 newly diagnosed Graves' disease patients.

The library was produced with multiplex PCR. The sequencing machine was an Illumina HiSeq 4000. To build TCR beta libraries, CDR3 regions were amplified by Arm-PCR using iRepertoire HTBI primers. Before sequencing, the PCR products underwent gel purification. Per the source publication's procedure: A total of fewer than 80 TRBV and some 13 TRBJ segments were identified across samples and were used for gene usage analysis of CDR3 amino acid clonotypes. COPE and FqMerger were used to merge the filtered high-quality paired reads into contigs. BLAST was used to align contigs to IMGT TRBV, TRBD and TRBJ reference genes, with CDR3 defined following IMGT. Any clonotype with a frequency above 0.1% was counted as a highly expanded clone. Repertoire diversity was measured by Shannon entropy, and V-J evenness by the Gini coefficient. Clonotypes shared by more than one individual were considered public. TCRdb reprocessing: public reads trimmed at Q25 with fastp, clones called with MiXCR, in-frame beta chains kept. Rows with one shared CDR3 protein collapse into an entry with the most common genes and DNA. The V and J calls reflect TCRdb's pipeline rather than the authors' work. This sample holds about 420,000 distinct CDR3 sequences; about 16% were observed only once. The top ten constitute around a quarter of the sample.

The sample's time point, from its label and the paper: newly diagnosed GD, antithyroid drugs for less than 3 months. For both TCR sequencing and RNA sequencing, RNA was extracted from PBMCs in TRIzol. The diagnosis of Graves' disease was made according to American Thyroid Association guidelines. The patients came from an endocrinology department in Xi'an, China. From each patient, around 8.3 milliliters of peripheral blood was collected into an EDTA anticoagulant tube. Ficoll Paque Plus density gradient separation was used to isolate PBMCs, and no further T cell sorting was performed. An Agilent 2100 Bioanalyzer and agarose gel were used to check RNA quality, while a NanoDrop 2000 measured RNA concentration. This clonotype occurred many times. Which antigen it targets is not known. No base-level quality is on record; no much larger clone is a single base apart. Results the study describes overall, beyond this receptor: TRBV28, TRBJ1-2 and TRBJ2-5 were preferentially used in persistent disease, while TRBV20-1 and TRBJ2-1 were favored in newly diagnosed disease. Because the primary lesion, thyroid tissue, could not be accessed, the study looked at peripheral blood alone. Compared with newly diagnosed patients, patients with persistent Graves' disease had lower TCR Shannon entropy and fewer highly expanded clones, which suggests clonal expansion. Only the TCR beta chain was sequenced and analyzed. Patients with persistent disease shared more public clonotypes (around 2,700) than newly diagnosed patients did (around 980). The small sample size was acknowledged by the authors as a limitation that may reduce accuracy.

The CDR3, cysteine through phenylalanine, is 15 amino acids long. Only the CDR3 part of the read is kept: 45 bases, read in frame from the first base. Sequences SGHRS (CDR1) and YFSETQ (CDR2) are obtained from the germline V gene. V loses 0 bases of germline sequence and J loses 0 bases, and the interval between the two ends is 7 bases. Separately, the same data were catalogued under a study of T cells in Graves' hyperthyroidism and ophthalmopathy. The second study reports: Stable Graves' hyperthyroidism was defined as the absence of progression to ophthalmopathy over 18 months of follow-up. Hyperthyroidism patients were aged 18 to 65 years and newly diagnosed, with disease duration of less than 2 months. Patients with uncontrolled infections, other autoimmune diseases, pregnancy or lactation were excluded. Diagnoses relied on clinical symptoms, serum thyroxine and TRAb, thyroid ultrasound and orbital computed tomography. A first-round RT-PCR of the TCR CDR3 used the HTBI primer set with the Qiagen OneStep RT-PCR kit. Blood samples also contained most of the expanded thyroid clonotypes (frequency above 0.001), which suggests that blood repertoires may reflect thyroid immune responses. Ophthalmopathy was separated from stable hyperthyroidism by a 13 V-J signature model, with around 88% sensitivity and roughly 81% specificity obtained in cross-validation and 80%/75% obtained in testing. In validation, the model predicted progression to ophthalmopathy a median of roughly 6.2 months before onset, with roughly 68% sensitivity and 72.22% specificity. To identify TCR V-J signatures that set the groups apart, the researchers used a discovery cohort of 100 patients, made up of fewer than 50 with Graves' ophthalmopathy and 57 with stable Graves' hyperthyroidism. Prospective prediction of ophthalmopathy was tested in an independent validation cohort consisting of fewer than 20 hyperthyroidism patients and more than 15 patients who later progressed to ophthalmopathy. The roughly 94 discovery patients were randomly split 7:3 into training and test sets. The study also compared thyroid tissue and blood T-cell repertoires from 5 to 7 Graves' hyperthyroidism patients. After blood sampling, hyperthyroidism patients were treated with methimazole at a starting dose of 30 mg daily, and ophthalmopathy patients were treated with high-dose intravenous methylprednisolone. A second multiplex PCR round built the libraries, followed by size selection and purification. Paired-end sequencing of the libraries was performed with 100 bp reads on an Illumina HiSeq2000. SOAPnuke was used to process the raw data, removing reads that contained adapters or uncalled bases, had a mean Phred below 15, or lacked an exact match to the constant primer or identifier. COPE v1.2.5 was used to merge the high-quality paired reads, and each unique nucleotide sequence was defined as a clonotype. MiTCR v1.1 was used to align clonotypes to the IMGT TRBV, TRBD and TRBJ reference segments. The analysis included only V-J combinations with a frequency above 0.0001, which together covered more than 99% of the repertoires. The TCS score was defined as F50 (clonal expansion) divided by E x V (chaos), with BLOSUM62-based TCRdist calculated between CDR3 peptides within each V-J. Welch's t-statistics and random forest reduced roughly 540 V-J features to about 12, which were used in a naive Bayes classifier (R e1071). Sample size was not statistically predetermined, and investigators were not blinded to group allocation. TCR Vbeta CDR3 sequencing of 135 peripheral blood samples (over 40 ophthalmopathy, about 75 hyperthyroidism and roughly 17 progressor patients) is reported in the paper.

The V and J genes are TRBV5-1 and TRBJ1-5; no D gene is confidently identified. The input for sequencing was peripheral blood mononuclear cells (PBMCs), taken at new diagnosis, from a patient treated with antithyroid drugs. The sequence was collected from a woman aged 18-29 years with Graves disease. Donor details come from another sample of the same person, matched by shared clones. CDR3 loop: CASSLGVNSNQPQHF. In nucleotide form, the sequence is TGCGCCAGCAGCTTGGGGGTAAATAGCAATCAGCCCCAGCATTTT.